The 6 T cell receptor beta chains in this list originate from one sample, sequenced in a study of cytomegalovirus exposure and HLA in healthy donors. The primer mix had 60 Vbeta and 13 Jbeta primers. Some clones are missing from TCRdb's copy, which holds only in-frame ones; the method was immunoSEQ multiplex PCR. The sample holds approximately 140,000 clones; around 75% are singletons and the top ten take 3% to 4%. The sample consisted of PBMCs. The receptors originated from a human donor in good health.

J is TRBJ2-1 and V is TRBV14, with TRBD1 matching over 7 bases. CDR3 length equals 14 residues. Trimming at V came to 3 bases and at J to 7 bases, leaving 6 bases not matched to a gene. The germline CDR1 and CDR2 sequences are SGHDN and FVKESK. The CDR3 nucleotides read TGTGCCAGCAGCCACGACAGGGTCAGGAATGAGCAGTTCTTC. It encodes CASSHDRVRNEQFF.

This chain uses TRBV6-1 with TRBJ1-2; TRBD1 might be the D (5 bases). CDR3 length: 14 residues. Germline V lookup: CDR1 MNHNS, CDR2 SASEGT. V lost 6 bases and J 6 bases, leaving 17 bases between the germline ends. The CDR3 DNA reads as TGTGCCAGCAGGGGACTCGGCAGGTCCCATGGCTACACCTTC. Translated: CASRGLGRSHGYTF.

The V gene is TRBV15, the J gene TRBJ2-1; 11 bases are a match to TRBD1. V was clipped by 1 base and J by 6 bases; unmatched bases: 5. CDR1 is LNHNV, CDR2 YYDKDF, per germline (reference sequence). This CDR3 comprises 16 residues. The CDR3 DNA reads TGTGCCACCAGCAGAGTGAGCGGGACAGGGGGCAATGAGCAGTTCTTC. It codes for CATSRVSGTGGNEQFF.

This chain joins TRBV19 and TRBJ1-5; 8 bases are a match to TRBD1. The CDR3 sequence is 16 residues long. With 0 bases clipped from V and 6 bases from J, the junction kept 7 bases outside the gene matches. Germline V gene lookup returns CDR1 LNHDA and CDR2 SQIVND (reference sequence). In nucleotides, the CDR3 is TGTGCCAGTAGTATAGATACCCCGGACAGGGTTCAGCCCCAGCATTTT. It yields the protein CASSIDTPDRVQPQHF.

J is TRBJ1-2 and V is TRBV6-6; 8 bases agree with TRBD1. The germline V gene has CDR1 MNHNY and CDR2 SVGAGI (reference sequence). Trimming took 6 bases from V and 0 from J; bases not matched to a gene: 6. This CDR3 comprises 15 residues. CDR3 DNA: TGTGCCAGCAGCACTCAGGGACAGGCTAACTATGGCTACACCTTC. Amino acid sequence: CASSTQGQANYGYTF.

This chain links TRBV6-5 with TRBJ2-7; D might be TRBD1 (7 bases). The germline V and J ends were trimmed by 3 bases and 2 bases, with 17 bases remaining between them. The CDR3 has 16 amino acids. Germline V gene data show CDR1 as MNHEY and CDR2 as SVGAGI. DNA of the CDR3: TGTGCCAGCAGTTATTCCCCAGGCAGGGGGGCCTACGAGCAGTACTTC. Protein sequence: CASSYSPGRGAYEQYF.